The present entry profiles one T cell receptor beta chain with its context. The identical CDR3 is also encoded by other nucleotide sequences in the sample. Trimming took 5 bases from V and 4 from J; bases not matched to a gene: 3. From germline, CDR1 is SEHNR and CDR2 FQNEAQ (reference sequence). This CDR3 is built from 14 residues. The sample belongs to a study of cytomegalovirus exposure and HLA in healthy donors. Primers for the PCR totalled 60 Vbeta and 13 Jbeta. The table came from immunoSEQ multiplex PCR; TCRdb's copy has only in-frame clones and leaves some out. The sample contains around 150,000 clones, around 75% of which appear only once.

The sequence was obtained from a middle-aged woman in good health and CMV-seronegative. The sample was PBMCs. The V and J genes are TRBV7-9 and TRBJ2-3; 10 bases fit TRBD2. The DNA of the CDR3 is TGTGCCAGCAGCCTCGGACTAGCGGCAGATACGCAGTATTTT. Amino acid sequence: CASSLGLAADTQYF.